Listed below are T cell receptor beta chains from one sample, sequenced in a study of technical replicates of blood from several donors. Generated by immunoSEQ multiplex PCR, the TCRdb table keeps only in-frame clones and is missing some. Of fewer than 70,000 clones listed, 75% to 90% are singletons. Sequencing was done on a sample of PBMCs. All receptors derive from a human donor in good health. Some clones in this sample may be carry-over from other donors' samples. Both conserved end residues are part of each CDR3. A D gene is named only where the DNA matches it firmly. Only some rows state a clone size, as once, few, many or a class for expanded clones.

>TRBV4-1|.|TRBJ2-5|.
TGCGCCAGCAGCCAAGATCGTGGCCCCGCGGGGACCCAGTACTTC
CASSQDRGPAGTQYF
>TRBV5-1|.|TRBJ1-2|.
TGCGCCAGCAGATCCCTCTCGGGCTATGGCTACACCTTC
CASRSLSGYGYTF
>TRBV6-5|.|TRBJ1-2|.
TGTGCCAGCACGCAGCGTACGGGTGGCTACACCTTC
CASTQRTGGYTF
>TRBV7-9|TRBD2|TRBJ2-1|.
TGTGCCAGCAGCCTCACGGGGGGGGACTACAATGAGCAGTTCTTC
CASSLTGGDYNEQFF
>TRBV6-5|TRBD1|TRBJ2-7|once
TGTGCCAGCAGTTACTCTGGGACAGGGGGGTCCTACGAGCAGTACTTC
CASSYSGTGGSYEQYF
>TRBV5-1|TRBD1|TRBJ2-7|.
TGCGCCAGCAGCCCGCAGGGACAGATTTCCTACGAGCAGTACTTC
CASSPQGQISYEQYF
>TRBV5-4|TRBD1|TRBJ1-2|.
TGTGCCAGCAGCTCTCCAAGGACAGGGCTGTATGGCTACACCTTC
CASSSPRTGLYGYTF
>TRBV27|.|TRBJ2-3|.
TGTGCCAGCCACCGACTATTTAGCACAGATACGCAGTATTTT
CASHRLFSTDTQYF
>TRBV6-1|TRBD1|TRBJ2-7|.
TGTGCCAGCAGTGCTAGGACAGGTTCCTCCTACGAGCAGTACTTC
CASSARTGSSYEQYF
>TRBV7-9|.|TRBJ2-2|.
TGTGCCAGCAGCTTAGAGCGGGTGTGGAGGTCCGGGGAGCTGTTTTTT
CASSLERVWRSGELFF
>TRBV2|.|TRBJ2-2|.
TGTGCCAGCAGGGAGATTGCGGGGACCGGGGAGCTGTTTTTT
CASREIAGTGELFF
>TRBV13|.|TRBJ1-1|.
TGTGCCAGCAGCTTAGAGGGCGGGGGCGTATACGAAGCTTTCTTT
CASSLEGGGVYEAFF
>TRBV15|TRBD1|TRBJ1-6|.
TGTGCCACCAGTATTACAGGGGGCGATAATTCACCCCTCCACTTT
CATSITGGDNSPLHF
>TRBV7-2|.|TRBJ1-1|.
TGTGCCAGCAGCTTAGGGGCGGGGGCTGAAGCTTTCTTT
CASSLGAGAEAFF
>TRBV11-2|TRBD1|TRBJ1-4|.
TGTGCCAGCACTCGTGGCGGGCGAGGGGGCGCGTTTGAAAAACTGTTTTTT
CASTRGGRGGAFEKLFF
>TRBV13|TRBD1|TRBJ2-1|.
TGTGCCAGCAGCTTAAGCAGGGACAGGGAGCAGTTCTTC
CASSLSRDREQFF
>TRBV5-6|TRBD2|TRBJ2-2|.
TGTGCCAGCAGACGACTAGCGGGGATCACTACCGGGGAGCTGTTTTTT
CASRRLAGITTGELFF
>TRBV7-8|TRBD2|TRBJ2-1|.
TGTGCCAGCAGCTTAGTTCAGCGGGGTGGCCCCTACAATGAGCAGTTCTTC
CASSLVQRGGPYNEQFF
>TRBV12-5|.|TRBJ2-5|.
TGTGCTAGTGCCGAAGGACAGTACATTGAAGAGACCCAGTACTTC
CASAEGQYIEETQYF
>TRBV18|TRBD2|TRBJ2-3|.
TGTGCCAGCTCACCACCCACTAGCGGGACCCTGCGCACAGATACGCAGTATTTT
CASSPPTSGTLRTDTQYF
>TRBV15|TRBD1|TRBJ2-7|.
TGTGCCACCAGCAGCCGGGACAGGGGGCTAGACGAGCAGTACTTC
CATSSRDRGLDEQYF
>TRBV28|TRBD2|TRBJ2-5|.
TGTGCCAGCAGTTTTACCCCGAGCGGGGGGGCCGGGGAGACCCAGTACTTC
CASSFTPSGGAGETQYF
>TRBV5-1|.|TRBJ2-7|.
TGCGCCAGCAGCTTATCAGTTTCGGGAGCAGGGCCCTACGAGCAGTACTTC
CASSLSVSGAGPYEQYF
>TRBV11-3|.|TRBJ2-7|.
TGTGCCAGCAGCTTGACTCCATCCTCCTACGAGCAGTACTTC
CASSLTPSSYEQYF
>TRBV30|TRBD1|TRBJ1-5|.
TGTGCCTGGACCAGGACAGGGGTTGGCCAGCCCCAGCATTTT
CAWTRTGVGQPQHF
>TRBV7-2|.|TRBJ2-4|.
TGTGCCAGCAGCCCCCCAAACAAAAACATTCAGTACTTC
CASSPPNKNIQYF
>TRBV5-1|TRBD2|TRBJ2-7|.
TGCGCCAGCAGCTTACTTCCGGGGGGGTCGTGGGACAACCACGAGCAGTACTTC
CASSLLPGGSWDNHEQYF
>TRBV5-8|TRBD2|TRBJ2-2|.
TGTGCCAGCAGCCGGACTAGAGGGACCGGGGAGCTGTTTTTT
CASSRTRGTGELFF
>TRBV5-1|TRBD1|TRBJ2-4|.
TGCGCCAGCAGCTCCGGGACAGGGGGCGATATAGACATTCAGTACTTC
CASSSGTGGDIDIQYF
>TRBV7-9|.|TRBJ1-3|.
TGTGCCAGCAGTCGCCACGGGGGGCTAGGTGTGGAAAACACCATATATTTT
CASSRHGGLGVENTIYF
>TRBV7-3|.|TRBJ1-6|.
TGTGCCAGCAGCTTAGTTACGGGGGGTAATTCACCCCTCCACTTT
CASSLVTGGNSPLHF
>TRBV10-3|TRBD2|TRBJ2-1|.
TGTGCCATCAGTGCCTCTAGCGGGAGGGCCCGGGAGCAGTTCTTC
CAISASSGRAREQFF